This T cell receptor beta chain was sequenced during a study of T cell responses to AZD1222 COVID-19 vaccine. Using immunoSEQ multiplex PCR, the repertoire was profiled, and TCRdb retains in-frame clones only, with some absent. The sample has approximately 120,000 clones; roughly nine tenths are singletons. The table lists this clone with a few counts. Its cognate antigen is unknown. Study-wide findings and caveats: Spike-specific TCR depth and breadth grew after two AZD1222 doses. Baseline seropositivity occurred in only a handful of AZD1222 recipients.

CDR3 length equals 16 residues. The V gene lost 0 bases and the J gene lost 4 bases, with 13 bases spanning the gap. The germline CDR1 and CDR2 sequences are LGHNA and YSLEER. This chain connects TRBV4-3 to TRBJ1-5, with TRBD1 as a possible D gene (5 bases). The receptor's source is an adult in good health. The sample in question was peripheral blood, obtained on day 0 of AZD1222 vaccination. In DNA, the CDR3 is TGCGCCAGCAGCCAAGATGGAGGGGAAAGGAATCAGCCCCAGCATTTT. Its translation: CASSQDGGERNQPQHF.